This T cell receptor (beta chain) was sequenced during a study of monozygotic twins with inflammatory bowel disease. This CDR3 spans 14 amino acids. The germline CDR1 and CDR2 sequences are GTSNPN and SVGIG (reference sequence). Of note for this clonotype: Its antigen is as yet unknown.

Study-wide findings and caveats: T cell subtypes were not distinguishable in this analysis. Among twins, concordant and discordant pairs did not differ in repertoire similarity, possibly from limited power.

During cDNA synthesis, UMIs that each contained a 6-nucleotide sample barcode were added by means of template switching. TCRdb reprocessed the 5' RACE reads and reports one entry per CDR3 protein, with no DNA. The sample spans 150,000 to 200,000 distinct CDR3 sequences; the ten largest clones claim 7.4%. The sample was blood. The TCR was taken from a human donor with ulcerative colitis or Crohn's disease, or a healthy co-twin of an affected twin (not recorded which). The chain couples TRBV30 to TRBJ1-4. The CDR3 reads CAWSVGGMEEKLFF.